This TCR beta chain originates from a study of T-cell reconstitution after alpha-beta-depleted transplantation in children. General study points: It was reported that alpha-beta T cells came from several hundred expanded graft clones (about two months after transplant). One year post-transplant, T-cell counts and diversity were largely derived from T cells produced anew. Surviving recipient T cells and thymic progenitors produced the high day-60 TCRbeta diversity seen in some patients.

V was clipped by 0 bases and J by 4 bases, with 13 bases between them. Per the germline V gene, CDR1 is SGHRS and CDR2 is YFSETQ. The CDR3 is 16 residues long. Unique molecular identifiers featured in how the TCRbeta library was prepared. TCRdb redid the calling of the PCR reads with MiXCR, one entry per CDR3 protein. The table includes some 440,000 distinct CDR3 sequences, about 16% detected once. In this sample, this clonotype turned up a few times. What it recognizes is unknown. This chain joins TRBV5-1 and TRBJ2-2, with unresolved D. The starting material was PBMCs, mostly from graft donor cells, obtained 360 days after TCRalphabeta/CD19-depleted stem cell transplant. The sequence derives from a boy in the first two years of life who had a stem cell transplant for Wiskott-Aldrich syndrome, so the T cells may come from the graft donor. The CDR3 here is CASSLAPEVPTGELFF. Here the CDR3 DNA reads TGCGCCAGCAGCTTGGCGCCCGAAGTCCCCACCGGGGAGCTGTTTTTT.